Shown below are 24 T cell receptor beta chains from a single sample sequenced in a study of T-cell reconstitution after alpha-beta-depleted transplantation in children. As it was prepared, the TCRbeta library received unique molecular identifiers. TCRdb reprocessed the PCR reads via MiXCR and lists one record per CDR3 protein. The sample consists of about 360,000 distinct CDR3 sequences, 10% to 15% of them appearing once. Sequencing was performed on PBMCs, taken from the stem cell graft. Receptors originate from a human donor who donated a stem cell graft to a child with Fanconi anemia.

CDR3: CSGWGGANSPLHF. As DNA, the CDR3 is TGCAGCGGCTGGGGAGGGGCAAATTCACCCCTCCACTTT. The V and J genes are TRBV20-1 and TRBJ1-6, with D perhaps matching TRBD1 (5 bases). CDR1 is DFQATT, CDR2 SNEGSKA, per germline (reference sequence). The CDR3 sequence is 13 residues long.

The chain is built from TRBV9 and TRBJ2-7; 7 positions match TRBD1. The trim removed 0 bases at V and 4 bases at J, leaving 4 bases unmatched. Germline CDR1 reads SGDLS; CDR2 reads YYNGEE. The CDR3 sequence is 14 residues long. The CDR3 sequence: CASSVGGTDYEQYF. The CDR3 DNA is TGTGCCAGCAGCGTAGGGGGGACAGATTACGAGCAGTACTTC.

In its sample, this clonotype was seen a few times. This chain joins TRBV12-3 or TRBV12-4 and TRBJ2-1, with D perhaps matching TRBD2 (6 bases). The CDR3 consists of 15 residues. Trimming shortened V by 10 bases and J by 4 bases, and 20 bases separated the two germline ends. CDR3 residues: CATRLSGVGYNEQFF. CDR3 nucleotides: TGTGCCACCCGTCTGTCGGGGGTCGGATACAATGAGCAGTTCTTC.

This clonotype was observed at least ten times. CDR3 sequence (DNA): TGTGCCAGCAGTTCTCACAGGAACACCGGGGAGCTGTTTTTT. Its translation: CASSSHRNTGELFF. This chain connects TRBV12-3 or TRBV12-4 to TRBJ2-2, with D unresolved. This CDR3 is 14 amino acids long. The V gene lost 4 bases and the J gene lost 1 base, with 7 bases spanning the gap.

The chain employs TRBV11-2 and TRBJ2-1; perhaps D is TRBD1 or TRBD2 (5 bases each). Germline-derived CDR1 and CDR2 are SGHAT and FQNNGV. Trimming shortened V by 5 bases and J by 10 bases, and 9 bases separated the two germline ends. CDR3 size: 11 residues. CDR3 nucleotide sequence: TGTGCCAGCAGCCGGGGCACGGAGCAGTTCTTC. This sequence encodes CASSRGTEQFF.

This clonotype was detected many times. The chain is built from TRBV5-5 and TRBJ1-2; D uncertain. Germline CDR1 SGHKS, CDR2 YYEKEE (reference sequence). There are 14 residues in the CDR3. V lost 7 bases, J lost 2 bases, and 15 bases lay in between. The CDR3 DNA reads TGTGCCAGCCGAAGAATGGCAGACAACTATGGCTACACCTTC. Protein product: CASRRMADNYGYTF.

This clonotype was seen repeatedly, ten times or more. V gene TRBV27 combines with J gene TRBJ1-2; D not resolved. Germline CDR1 is MNHEY and CDR2 is SMNVEV (reference sequence). CDR3 length: 15 residues. Trimming removed 2 bases at V and 0 bases at J, with 10 bases between. The CDR3 sequence: CASSLGGRPNYGYTF. DNA for the CDR3: TGTGCCAGCAGTTTAGGAGGGAGGCCTAACTATGGCTACACCTTC.

This clonotype was seen many times. V and J are TRBV13 and TRBJ2-1, with D perhaps TRBD1 or TRBD2 (6 bases each). V lost 1 base and J 8 bases, leaving 12 bases between the germline ends. Germline CDR1 is PRHDT and CDR2 is FYEKMQ (reference sequence). CDR3 length equals 14 residues. CDR3 loop: CASSLAPGADEQFF. For the CDR3, the DNA is TGTGCCAGCAGCTTAGCACCGGGGGCGGATGAGCAGTTCTTC.

The V call is TRBV3-1, the J call TRBJ1-2, with no clear D. Trimming cost V 7 bases and J 6 bases, with 21 bases left between them. CDR1 is LGHDT and CDR2 is YNNKEL in the germline V gene (reference sequence). The CDR3 contains 15 residues. The chain's CDR3 is CASTYRPGIANGYTF. For the CDR3, the DNA is TGTGCCAGCACCTATCGACCCGGGATCGCGAATGGCTACACCTTC.

V gene TRBV12-3 or TRBV12-4 combines with J gene TRBJ1-3; possibly TRBD1 for D (5 bases). Trimming stripped 1 base from V and 0 bases from J, with 13 bases between. This CDR3 region has 17 residues. The CDR3 protein is CASSLGGLPSSGNTIYF. The DNA of the CDR3 is TGTGCCAGCAGTTTAGGGGGCCTCCCGAGCTCTGGAAACACCATATATTTT.

This clonotype has ten or more counts. The genes are TRBV9 and TRBJ1-4; tentative D call: TRBD1 (6 bases). CDR3 size: 14 residues. V was shortened by 4 bases and J by 4 bases, with 11 bases between the two germline ends. In germline, CDR1 is SGDLS, CDR2 YYNGEE. CDR3 in DNA: TGTGCCAGCAGCCCGGGGGGCTATAATGAAAAACTGTTTTTT. It is translated as CASSPGGYNEKLFF. The full variable domain, rest sourced from reference TRBV9 and TRBJ1-4, is DSGVTQTPKHLITATGQRVTLRCSPRSGDLSVYWYQQSLDQGLQFLIQYYNGEERAKGNILERFSAQQFPDLHSELNLSSLELGDSALYFCASSPGGYNEKLFFGSGTQLSVL.

This clonotype was recorded many times. In nucleotides, the CDR3 is TGTGCCAGCGCTCGAGATAAGGGACTGAACACTGAAGCTTTCTTT. Translated: CASARDKGLNTEAFF. This chain links TRBV6-5 with TRBJ1-1, with a weak D call TRBD1 (5 bases). The CDR3 consists of 15 residues. V gave up 8 bases and J gave up 0 bases, with 16 bases separating them. CDR1 is MNHEY, CDR2 SVGAGI, per germline.

The table lists this clonotype with many counts. This chain joins TRBV29-1 and TRBJ1-5; TRBD1 matches at 9 bases. Losses at the gene ends were 6 bases for V and 3 bases for J; bases not matched to a gene: 3. Per the germline V gene, CDR1 is SQVTM and CDR2 is ANQGSEA. The CDR3 extends over 13 amino acids. This chain's CDR3 is CSVGDRDNQPQHF. As DNA, the CDR3 is TGCAGCGTGGGGGACAGGGACAATCAGCCCCAGCATTTT.

This clonotype turned up a few times. The gene calls are TRBV29-1 and TRBJ1-2; D possibly corresponds to TRBD1 (5 bases). The CDR3 spans 11 residues. The V end lost 2 bases, the J end lost 11 bases, and 12 bases lay between the germline ends. CDR1 and CDR2 (germline): SQVTM, ANQGSEA. CDR3 region: CSVEYRLGYTF. CDR3 nucleotide sequence: TGCAGCGTTGAATACAGGCTAGGTTACACCTTC. Drawing the rest from reference TRBV29-1 and TRBJ1-2, the complete variable domain is SAVISQKPSRDICQRGTSLTIQCQVDSQVTMMFWYRQQPGQSLTLIATANQGSEATYESGFVIDKFPISRPNLTFSTLTVSNMSPEDSSIYLCSVEYRLGYTFGSGTRLTVV.

The chain recombines TRBV10-3 with TRBJ2-2; D is undetermined. Trimming shortened V by 0 bases and J by 6 bases, and 5 bases separated the two germline ends. This CDR3 has 13 residues. Looked up from germline, CDR1 is ENHRY and CDR2 is SYGVKD. The DNA for the CDR3 is TGTGCCATCAGTGAGTCACAGTCCGGGGAGCTGTTTTTT. Encoded protein: CAISESQSGELFF.

The chain is built from TRBV12-3 or TRBV12-4 and TRBJ1-2; TRBD1 is a possible D gene (5 bases). V shed 6 bases and J shed 7 bases, with 9 bases lying between them. The CDR3 extends over 11 amino acids. The CDR3 loop reads CASSRDVGYTF. The CDR3, as DNA: TGTGCCAGCAGCCGGGACGTTGGCTACACCTTC.

In DNA, the CDR3 is TGCGCCAGCAGCCCCGGACGATTTTACAATGAGCAGTTCTTC. As protein: CASSPGRFYNEQFF. The chain is built from TRBV4-3 and TRBJ2-1; D gene unclear. The CDR3 totals 14 residues. Germline-derived CDR1 and CDR2 are LGHNA and YSLEER. The germline V and J ends were trimmed by 4 bases and 4 bases, with 11 bases remaining between them.

This clonotype was counted between two and nine times. This chain connects TRBV30 to TRBJ1-1; the D is unclear. CDR3 length equals 11 residues. Looked up from germline, CDR1 is GTSNPN and CDR2 is SVGIG (reference sequence). The V end was cut by 3 bases, the J end by 4 bases, with 6 bases between. CDR3 loop: CAWRRGTEAFF. The CDR3 DNA is TGTGCCTGGAGACGGGGCACTGAAGCTTTCTTT.

This rearrangement joins TRBV20-1 to TRBJ2-6; D is uncertain. In germline, CDR1 is DFQATT, CDR2 SNEGSKA (reference sequence). V gave up 6 bases and J gave up 0 bases, with 3 bases separating them. The CDR3 consists of 12 residues. CDR3 region: CSAGSGANVLTF. The CDR3 nucleotides are TGCAGTGCGGGCTCTGGGGCCAACGTCCTGACTTTC.

The chain recombines TRBV15 with TRBJ2-3; no reliable D call. Between the trimmed V and J ends, which lost 0 bases and 4 bases, there was a span of 8 bases. CDR1 and CDR2 from the germline V gene are LNHNV and YYDKDF (reference sequence). The CDR3 covers 14 residues. The chain's CDR3 is CATSRDEAADTQYF. CDR3 DNA: TGTGCCACCAGCAGAGATGAGGCGGCAGATACGCAGTATTTT. The full variable domain, rest sourced from reference TRBV15 and TRBJ2-3, is DAMVIQNPRYQVTQFGKPVTLSCSQTLNHNVMYWYQQKSSQAPKLLFHYYDKDFNNEADTPDNFQSRRPNTSFCFLDIRSPGLGDTAMYLCATSRDEAADTQYFGPGTRLTVL.

This clonotype was recorded at least ten times. The CDR3 sequence is CASSGTQGRRTDTQYF. The CDR3 region has the DNA TGTGCCAGCAGCGGAACTCAGGGTCGCCGCACAGATACGCAGTATTTT. The gene calls are TRBV13 and TRBJ2-3, with D maybe TRBD1 (5 bases). V gave up 5 bases and J gave up 1 base, with 16 bases separating them. This CDR3 is 16 amino acids long. CDR1 is PRHDT, CDR2 FYEKMQ, per germline (reference sequence).

The rearrangement uses TRBV5-1 and TRBJ2-7, with TRBD2 matching over 10 bases. Trimming removed 2 bases from V and 2 bases from J; junction bases left unmatched: 4. This CDR3 spans 15 amino acids. Germline CDR1 reads SGHRS; CDR2 reads YFSETQ. CDR3 residues: CASSLIAGGTYEQYF. As DNA, the CDR3 is TGCGCCAGCAGCTTAATAGCGGGGGGAACCTACGAGCAGTACTTC.

This clonotype showed up just a few times. J is TRBJ1-4 and V is TRBV10-2; D is ambiguous. The germline V and J ends were trimmed by 6 bases and 0 bases, with 17 bases remaining between them. Germline V lookup: CDR1 WSHSY, CDR2 SAAADI. This CDR3 region has 17 residues. The CDR3: CASRGRQPPATNEKLFF. CDR3 nucleotides: TGCGCCAGCAGAGGACGGCAACCCCCTGCAACTAATGAAAAACTGTTTTTT.

This clonotype was seen at least ten times. V and J are TRBV6-1 and TRBJ1-5; TRBD1 matches 7 bases. V lost 5 bases, J lost 4 bases, and 11 bases stayed unmatched. The CDR3 runs to 16 residues. CDR1 is MNHNS and CDR2 is SASEGT in the germline V gene. The CDR3 nucleotides read TGTGCCAGCAGTAAAACCGGGACAGCAATTAATCAGCCCCAGCATTTT. Protein sequence: CASSKTGTAINQPQHF.